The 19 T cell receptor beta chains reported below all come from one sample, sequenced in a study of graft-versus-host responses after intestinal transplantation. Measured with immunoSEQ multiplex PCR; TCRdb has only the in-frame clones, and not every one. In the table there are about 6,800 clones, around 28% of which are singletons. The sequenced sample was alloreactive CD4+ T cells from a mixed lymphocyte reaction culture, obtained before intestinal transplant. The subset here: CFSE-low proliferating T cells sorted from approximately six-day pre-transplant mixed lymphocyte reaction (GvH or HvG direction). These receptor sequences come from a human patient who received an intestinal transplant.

The CDR3 protein is CASSSTGGNTEAFF. The CDR3 nucleotides are TGTGCCAGCAGTTCCACCGGGGGGAACACTGAAGCTTTCTTT. The V gene is TRBV27, the J gene TRBJ1-1, with D perhaps TRBD1 (5 bases). V was trimmed by 4 bases and J by 1 base, leaving 10 bases between them. From germline, CDR1 is MNHEY and CDR2 SMNVEV (reference sequence). This CDR3 comprises 14 residues.

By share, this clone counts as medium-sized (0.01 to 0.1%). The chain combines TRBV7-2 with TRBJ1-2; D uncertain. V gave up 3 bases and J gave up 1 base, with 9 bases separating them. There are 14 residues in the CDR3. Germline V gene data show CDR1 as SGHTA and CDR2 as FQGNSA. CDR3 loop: CASSFTTVNYGYTF. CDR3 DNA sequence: TGTGCCAGCAGCTTCACGACGGTTAACTATGGCTACACCTTC.

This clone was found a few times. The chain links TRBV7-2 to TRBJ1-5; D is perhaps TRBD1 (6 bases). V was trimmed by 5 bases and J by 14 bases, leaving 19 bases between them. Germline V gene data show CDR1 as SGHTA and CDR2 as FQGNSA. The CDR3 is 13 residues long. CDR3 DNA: TGTGCCAGCAGCCAAAGGATCGAAGGGACAAAGCATTTT. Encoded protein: CASSQRIEGTKHF.

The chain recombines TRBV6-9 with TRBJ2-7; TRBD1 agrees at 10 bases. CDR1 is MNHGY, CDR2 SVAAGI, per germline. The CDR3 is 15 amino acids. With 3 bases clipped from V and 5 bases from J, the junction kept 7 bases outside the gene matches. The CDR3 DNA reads TGTGCCAGCAGTTACCAGGGACAGGGGAGCGACGAGCAGTACTTC. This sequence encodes CASSYQGQGSDEQYF.

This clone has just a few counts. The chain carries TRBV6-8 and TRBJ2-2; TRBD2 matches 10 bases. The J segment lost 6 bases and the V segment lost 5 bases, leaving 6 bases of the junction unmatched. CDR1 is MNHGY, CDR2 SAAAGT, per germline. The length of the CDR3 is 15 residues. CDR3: CASSVASGRPGELFF. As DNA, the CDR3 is TGTGCCAGCAGTGTAGCTAGCGGGAGACCCGGGGAGCTGTTTTTT.

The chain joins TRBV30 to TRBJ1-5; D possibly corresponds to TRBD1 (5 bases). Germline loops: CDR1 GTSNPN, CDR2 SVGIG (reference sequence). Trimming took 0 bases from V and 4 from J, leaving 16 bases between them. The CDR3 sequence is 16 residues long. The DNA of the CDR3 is TGTGCCTGGAGTGTATCGGGGACGGTTGAGAATCAGCCCCAGCATTTT. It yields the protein CAWSVSGTVENQPQHF. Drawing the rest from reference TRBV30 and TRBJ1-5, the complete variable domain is SQTIHQWPATLVQPVGSPLSLECTVEGTSNPNLYWYRQAAGRGLQLLFYSVGIGQISSEVPQNLSASRPQDRQFILSSKKLLLSDSGFYLCAWSVSGTVENQPQHFGDGTRLSIL.

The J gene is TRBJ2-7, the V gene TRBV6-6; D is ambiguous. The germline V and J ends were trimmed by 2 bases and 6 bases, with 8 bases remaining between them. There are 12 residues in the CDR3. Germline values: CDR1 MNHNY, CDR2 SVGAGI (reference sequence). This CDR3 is CASSYRTGEQYF. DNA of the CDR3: TGTGCCAGCAGTTACCGAACGGGCGAGCAGTACTTC.

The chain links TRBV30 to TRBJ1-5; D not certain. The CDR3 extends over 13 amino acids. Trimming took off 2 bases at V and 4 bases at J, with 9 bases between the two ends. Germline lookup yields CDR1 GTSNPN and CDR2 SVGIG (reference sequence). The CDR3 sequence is CAWSLYGNQPQHF. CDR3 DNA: TGTGCCTGGAGTTTGTATGGGAATCAGCCCCAGCATTTT.

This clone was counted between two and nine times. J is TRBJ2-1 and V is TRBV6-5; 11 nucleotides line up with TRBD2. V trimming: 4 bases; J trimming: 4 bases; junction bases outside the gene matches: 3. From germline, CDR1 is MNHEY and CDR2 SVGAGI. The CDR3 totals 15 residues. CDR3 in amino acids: CASSSLAGAYNEQFF. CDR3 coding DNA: TGTGCCAGCAGTTCACTAGCGGGAGCTTACAATGAGCAGTTCTTC.

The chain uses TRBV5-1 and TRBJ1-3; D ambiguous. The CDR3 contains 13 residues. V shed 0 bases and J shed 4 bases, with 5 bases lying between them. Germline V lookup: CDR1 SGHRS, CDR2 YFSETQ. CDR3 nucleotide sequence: TGCGCCAGCAGCTTGGAAGGAGGAAACACCATATATTTT. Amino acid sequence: CASSLEGGNTIYF.

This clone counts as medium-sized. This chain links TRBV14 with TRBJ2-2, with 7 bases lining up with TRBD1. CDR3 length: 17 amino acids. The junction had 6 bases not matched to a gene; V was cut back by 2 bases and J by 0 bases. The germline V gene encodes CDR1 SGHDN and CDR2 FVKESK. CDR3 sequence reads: CASSQPQGTTNTGELFF. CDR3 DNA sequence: TGTGCCAGCAGCCAACCACAGGGGACCACGAACACCGGGGAGCTGTTTTTT.

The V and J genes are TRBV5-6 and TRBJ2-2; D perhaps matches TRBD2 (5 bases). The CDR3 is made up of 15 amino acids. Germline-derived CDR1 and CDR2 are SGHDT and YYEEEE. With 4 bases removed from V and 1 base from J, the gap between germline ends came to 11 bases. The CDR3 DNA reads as TGTGCCAGCAGCGACATCGGGGAGAACACCGGGGAGCTGTTTTTT. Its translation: CASSDIGENTGELFF.

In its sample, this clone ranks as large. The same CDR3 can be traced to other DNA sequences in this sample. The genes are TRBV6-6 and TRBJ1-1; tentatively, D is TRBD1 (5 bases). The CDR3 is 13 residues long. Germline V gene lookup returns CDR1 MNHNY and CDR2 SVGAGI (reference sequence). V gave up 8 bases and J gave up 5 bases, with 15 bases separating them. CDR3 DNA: TGTGCCAGCGAGGCGGCAGGGACTACTGAAGCTTTCTTT. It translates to CASEAAGTTEAFF.

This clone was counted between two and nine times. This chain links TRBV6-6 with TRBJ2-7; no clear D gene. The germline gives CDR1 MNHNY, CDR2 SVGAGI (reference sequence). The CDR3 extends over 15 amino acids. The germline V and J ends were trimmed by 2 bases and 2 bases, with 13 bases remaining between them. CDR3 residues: CASSYDPSETYEQYF. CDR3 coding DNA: TGTGCCAGCAGTTACGATCCTAGTGAAACCTACGAGCAGTACTTC.

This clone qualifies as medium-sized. DNA of the CDR3: TGTGCCAGCAGCCAAGATCTAGCGGGCGCCCCGAGCTCCTACGAGCAGTACTTC. It translates to CASSQDLAGAPSSYEQYF. This chain uses TRBV4-2 with TRBJ2-7, with 8 bases identical to TRBD2. Unmatched junction bases numbered 10, after V lost 0 bases and J lost 0 bases. The CDR3 has 18 residues. CDR1 and CDR2 (germline): LGHNA, YNFKEQ.

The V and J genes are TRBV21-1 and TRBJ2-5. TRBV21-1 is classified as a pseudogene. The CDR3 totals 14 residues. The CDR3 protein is CASRCYTFSETQYF. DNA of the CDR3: TGTGCCAGCAGGTGCTACACTTTCTCTGAGACCCAGTACTTC.

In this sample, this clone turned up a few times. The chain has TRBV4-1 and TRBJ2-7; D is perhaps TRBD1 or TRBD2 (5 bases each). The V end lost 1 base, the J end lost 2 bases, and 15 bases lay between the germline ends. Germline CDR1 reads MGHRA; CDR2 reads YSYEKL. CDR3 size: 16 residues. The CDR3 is CASSQGTGTVTYEQYF. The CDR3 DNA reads TGCGCCAGCAGCCAAGGGACCGGGACGGTGACCTACGAGCAGTACTTC.

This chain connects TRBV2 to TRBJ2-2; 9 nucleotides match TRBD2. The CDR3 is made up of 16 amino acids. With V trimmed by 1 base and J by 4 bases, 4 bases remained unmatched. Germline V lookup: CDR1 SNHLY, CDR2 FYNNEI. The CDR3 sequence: CASSEGGLALTGELFF. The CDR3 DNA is TGTGCCAGCAGTGAAGGGGGACTAGCTCTCACCGGGGAGCTGTTTTTT.

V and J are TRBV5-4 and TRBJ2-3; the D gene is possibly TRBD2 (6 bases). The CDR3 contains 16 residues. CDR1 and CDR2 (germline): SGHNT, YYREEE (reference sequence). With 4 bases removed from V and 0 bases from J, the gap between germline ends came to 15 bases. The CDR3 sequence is CASSPGTSFSTDTQYF. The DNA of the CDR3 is TGTGCCAGCAGCCCAGGGACTTCCTTTAGCACAGATACGCAGTATTTT.